A selection of T cell receptor beta chains follows, all from one sample in a study of CD8 T cells in Susac syndrome. Via MiXCR, TCRdb re-called the immunoSEQ multiplex PCR reads, giving one row per CDR3 protein. The sample shows around 170,000 distinct CDR3 sequences, over 90% of them seen only once. The source material was CD8+ T cells from PBMCs. These receptors were taken from a human donor with Susac syndrome. The CDR3 runs from the conserved cysteine through the conserved F or W. The D gene is left open where the match is weak. Some rows mark clone size as missing; the rest say once, few, many or name a class of expanded clone.

v_gene	d_gene	abundance	j_gene	CDR3aa	CDR3nt
TRBV15	NA	once	TRBJ2-2	CATSRQGTGELFF	TGTGCCACCAGCAGACAGGGGACCGGGGAGCTGTTTTTT
TRBV30	NA	NA	TRBJ1-1	CAWNEGLRTEAFF	TGTGCCTGGAACGAGGGGTTGAGGACTGAAGCTTTCTTT
TRBV20-1	TRBD2	NA	TRBJ2-7	CSARWEGTYEQYF	TGCAGTGCTAGGTGGGAGGGAACCTACGAGCAGTACTTC
TRBV5-1	NA	once	TRBJ2-5	CASSLEGSLETQYF	TGCGCCAGCAGCTTGGAGGGTAGCTTGGAGACCCAGTACTTC
TRBV6-4	NA	NA	TRBJ2-1	CASSAETVDEQFF	TGTGCCAGCAGCGCCGAGACTGTCGATGAGCAGTTCTTC
TRBV24-1	TRBD2	NA	TRBJ2-1	CATSVPGLAGGNEQFF	TGTGCCACCAGTGTCCCGGGACTAGCGGGAGGAAATGAGCAGTTCTTC
TRBV20-1	TRBD1	NA	TRBJ2-1	CSAPRQGAGPYNEQFF	TGCAGTGCCCCAAGACAGGGGGCAGGGCCCTACAATGAGCAGTTCTTC
TRBV19	NA	once	TRBJ1-5	CASSIGTGSNQPQHF	TGTGCCAGTAGTATAGGTACAGGATCTAATCAGCCCCAGCATTTT
TRBV29-1	TRBD1	NA	TRBJ1-1	CSADRGGNTEAFF	TGCAGCGCTGACAGGGGGGGTAACACTGAAGCTTTCTTT
TRBV5-6	TRBD1	NA	TRBJ2-1	CASSLLGGLYNEQFF	TGTGCCAGCAGCTTGCTAGGGGGCCTCTACAATGAGCAGTTCTTC
TRBV24-1	NA	NA	TRBJ2-3	CATSDSGGGDTQYF	TGTGCCACCAGTGATTCAGGGGGGGGAGATACGCAGTATTTT
TRBV29-1	NA	NA	TRBJ2-5	CSVDIRNSFQETQYF	TGCAGCGTTGACATTAGGAACAGCTTCCAAGAGACCCAGTACTTC
TRBV25-1	NA	NA	TRBJ2-2	CATQTGSAGELFF	TGTGCCACCCAGACCGGGAGTGCCGGGGAGCTGTTTTTT
TRBV12-3/TRBV12-4	NA	NA	TRBJ1-1	CASSLTPRIAFF	TGTGCCAGCAGTCTGACACCCAGGATAGCTTTCTTT
TRBV5-6	TRBD1	NA	TRBJ2-1	CASSLTGWTGKDEQFF	TGTGCCAGCAGCTTGACCGGTTGGACAGGGAAAGATGAGCAGTTCTTC
TRBV20-1	TRBD2	NA	TRBJ2-7	CSADELAGNTYEQYF	TGCAGTGCTGATGAGCTAGCGGGAAACACCTACGAGCAGTACTTC
TRBV5-1	TRBD2	NA	TRBJ2-1	CASSAGLAGSSYNEQFF	TGCGCCAGCAGCGCCGGACTAGCGGGCAGCTCCTACAATGAGCAGTTCTTC
TRBV23-1	NA	NA	TRBJ1-2	CASSQSRPGAGYGYTF	TGCGCCAGCAGTCAATCGCGTCCGGGGGCCGGCTATGGCTACACCTTC
TRBV15	TRBD1	NA	TRBJ2-2	CATSRDRDREPGELFF	TGTGCCACCAGCAGGGATCGGGACAGGGAACCCGGGGAGCTGTTTTTT
TRBV7-3	TRBD2	NA	TRBJ2-3	CASSQGLAGGPDTQYF	TGTGCCAGCAGCCAGGGACTAGCGGGAGGGCCAGATACGCAGTATTTT
TRBV6-5	NA	NA	TRBJ1-1	CASSAKTATEAFF	TGTGCCAGCAGTGCCAAGACAGCTACTGAAGCTTTCTTT
TRBV29-1	NA	NA	TRBJ1-2	CSDVGNTNYGYTF	TGCAGCGATGTGGGGAATACTAACTATGGCTACACCTTC
TRBV5-4	TRBD1	NA	TRBJ2-3	CASSLEQGPDTQYF	TGTGCCAGCAGCTTGGAACAGGGGCCAGATACGCAGTATTTT
TRBV9	NA	NA	TRBJ2-1	CASSVVTGSYNEQFF	TGTGCCAGCAGCGTAGTAACGGGCTCCTACAATGAGCAGTTCTTC
TRBV7-9	NA	NA	TRBJ2-3	CASSLASLGAGADTQYF	TGTGCCAGCAGCTTAGCCTCGTTGGGGGCCGGCGCAGATACGCAGTATTTT
TRBV30	NA	NA	TRBJ1-2	CAFSQGSYGYTF	TGTGCTTTCTCACAGGGTTCCTATGGCTACACCTTC
TRBV30	NA	NA	TRBJ2-7	CAWSVGVAPYEQYF	TGTGCCTGGAGTGTAGGCGTTGCCCCCTACGAGCAGTACTTC
TRBV9	NA	NA	TRBJ2-7	CASSVVPGAYEQYF	TGTGCCAGCAGCGTAGTTCCGGGAGCATACGAGCAGTACTTC
TRBV6-5	TRBD1	once	TRBJ2-7	CASSSPGQGANEQYF	TGTGCCAGCAGTTCGCCGGGACAGGGGGCAAACGAGCAGTACTTC
TRBV28	NA	NA	TRBJ2-1	CATGPYNEQFF	TGTGCCACGGGCCCCTACAATGAGCAGTTCTTC
TRBV5-1	NA	NA	TRBJ2-2	CASSVPGDTGELFF	TGCGCCAGCAGCGTGCCGGGGGACACCGGGGAGCTGTTTTTT
TRBV30	NA	NA	TRBJ1-2	CAWSVMGADYGYPF	TGTGCCTGGAGTGTAATGGGGGCGGACTATGGCTACCCCTTC
TRBV12-3/TRBV12-4	NA	NA	TRBJ2-1	CASTKNGGFEQFF	TGTGCCAGCACCAAAAATGGGGGTTTTGAGCAGTTCTTC
TRBV21-1	NA	NA	TRBJ2-5	CASRATCNNQETQYF	TGTGCCAGCAGGGCGACTTGTAATAATCAGGAGACCCAGTACTTC
TRBV12-3/TRBV12-4	NA	NA	TRBJ2-7	CASSSAGEQYF	TGTGCCAGCAGTTCCGCGGGGGAGCAGTACTTC
TRBV9	NA	once	TRBJ1-1	CASSFQSHTEAFF	TGTGCCAGCAGCTTCCAGAGTCATACTGAAGCTTTCTTT
TRBV29-1	TRBD2	NA	TRBJ2-1	CSGRLAGYNEQFF	TGCAGCGGAAGACTAGCGGGTTACAATGAGCAGTTCTTC
TRBV7-9	NA	NA	TRBJ2-7	CASSPGFSYEQYF	TGTGCCAGCAGCCCTGGGTTCTCCTACGAGCAGTACTTC
TRBV3-1	NA	NA	TRBJ1-2	CASSQDPEGLWGYTF	TGTGCCAGCAGCCAAGATCCCGAAGGGCTGTGGGGCTACACCTTC
TRBV4-1	NA	few	TRBJ1-1	CASSQAVNTEAFF	TGTGCCAGCAGCCAAGCAGTGAACACTGAAGCTTTCTTT
TRBV4-1	TRBD2	NA	TRBJ2-7	CASSQDTAGSYEQYF	TGCGCCAGCAGCCAAGATACAGCGGGATCCTACGAGCAGTACTTC
TRBV12-3/TRBV12-4	NA	once	TRBJ1-1	CASTPGGSEAFF	TGTGCCAGCACCCCGGGGGGGAGTGAAGCTTTCTTT
TRBV7-2	TRBD1	NA	TRBJ1-5	CASSPWLRDRGFLQPQHF	TGTGCCAGCAGCCCATGGCTTAGGGACAGGGGATTTTTGCAGCCCCAGCATTTT
TRBV7-9	NA	NA	TRBJ1-1	CASSLAGELGMNTEAFF	TGTGCCAGCAGCTTAGCAGGGGAATTGGGGATGAACACTGAAGCTTTCTTT
TRBV7-9	TRBD1	NA	TRBJ2-3	CASSSEDRSEYF	TGTGCCAGCAGCTCCGAGGACAGGTCAGAGTATTTT
TRBV2	NA	NA	TRBJ1-1	CASSEGQGNTEAFF	TGTGCCAGCAGTGAAGGCCAGGGGAACACTGAAGCTTTCTTT
TRBV11-2	NA	NA	TRBJ2-7	CASSLGVRVSYEQYF	TGTGCCAGCAGCTTAGGGGTGAGGGTCTCCTACGAGCAGTACTTC
TRBV12-3/TRBV12-4	NA	NA	TRBJ2-3	CASSPGPIEQYF	TGTGCCAGCAGCCCTGGTCCTATCGAGCAGTATTTT
TRBV9	NA	NA	TRBJ2-5	CASSVSGVQETQYF	TGTGCCAGCAGCGTGTCTGGCGTACAAGAGACCCAGTACTTC
TRBV12-3/TRBV12-4	TRBD1	NA	TRBJ2-5	CASSPTGGRETQYF	TGTGCCAGCAGCCCTACAGGGGGACGAGAGACCCAGTACTTC
TRBV27	TRBD2	NA	TRBJ2-1	CASSLSTGGPLNEQFF	TGTGCCAGCAGTTTATCAACGGGGGGGCCGCTCAATGAGCAGTTCTTC
TRBV5-4	NA	NA	TRBJ1-2	CASSSRDSYGYTF	TGTGCCAGCAGCTCCAGGGATAGCTATGGCTACACCTTC
TRBV12-3/TRBV12-4	TRBD2	NA	TRBJ2-1	CASRTGTSGYNEQFF	TGTGCCAGCAGGACCGGGACTAGCGGCTACAATGAGCAGTTCTTC
TRBV20-1	NA	NA	TRBJ2-7	CSTNLPASYEQYF	TGCAGTACGAATCTTCCGGCGAGCTACGAGCAGTACTTC
TRBV13	NA	NA	TRBJ2-5	CASSSRDKGETQYF	TGTGCCAGCAGCTCCCGGGACAAAGGGGAGACCCAGTACTTC